The TCR beta chain under discussion was sequenced for a study of OX40 agonist ivuxolimab in advanced cancers. About the study as a whole: The costimulatory receptor OX40 (CD134) was targeted by ivuxolimab, a fully human IgG2 agonistic monoclonal antibody. Intravenous ivuxolimab was administered to patients every 2 weeks at six dose levels: 0.01, 0.1, 0.3, 1.5, 3 and 10 mg/kg. Of the roughly 52 patients in dose escalation, about 20 had hepatocellular carcinoma, about 15 had melanoma, 9 had renal cell carcinoma and 9 had head and neck cancer. The dose-escalation cohort was roughly 80% male with a mean age of 60 years, ranging from about 23 to 85. Prior anti-PD-1, anti-PD-L1 or anti-CTLA-4 therapy was permitted, and less than 45% of dose-escalation patients had received checkpoint inhibitors. Partial responses occurred in three dose-escalation patients, of whom one had hepatocellular carcinoma and two had cutaneous melanoma. Peripheral TCRbeta sequencing was intended to test whether TCR sequence diversity was altered and clonal T-cell expansion was caused by ivuxolimab. The paper reports the monotherapy dose-escalation portion (N = 52 patients) of the phase I ivuxolimab trial.

At the junction V is shortened by 1 base and J by 8 bases; bases outside the gene matches: 9. The germline V gene yields SGHDT for CDR1 and YYEEEE for CDR2. CDR3 length: 16 amino acids, cysteine to phenylalanine. Here the CDR3 DNA is all that survives: 48 bases in frame from base 1. Turning to this clone: The antigen this receptor binds is unknown. Base qualities are not at hand, and no much larger clone is one base apart.

Patients with a history of autoimmune disease or receiving systemic immunosuppression were excluded from the trial. In every dose cohort, peripheral blood was drawn for TCR sequencing at baseline, cycle 4 day 1, and cycle 7 day 1. Samples came from an open-label, multicenter, first-in-human phase I dose-escalation trial of ivuxolimab. Adults with locally advanced or metastatic melanoma, renal cell, hepatocellular, or head and neck squamous cell carcinoma were enrolled in the trial. Before TCR sequencing, CD4+ T cells and CD8+ T cells were sorted from peripheral blood as separate populations. On the study overall, not on this receptor specifically: After ivuxolimab, more expanded clones were found on average in CD8+ T cells than in CD4+ T cells. Low levels of normalized T-cell clonal expansion were also seen in some patients who did not respond. At doses of 0.1 to 3.0 mg/kg, clonal expansion of both CD4+ and CD8+ blood T cells was observed from baseline to week 6. In the 0.1-3.0 mg/kg groups, partial responders had among the lowest normalized peripheral clonal expansion, particularly in CD8+ T cells. The antigen specificity of the peripheral T cells that underwent clonal expansion was not determined.

Genomic DNA was isolated from the sorted cells so that the TCRbeta CDR3 region could be sequenced. TCRbeta CDR3 regions were sequenced using the immunoSEQ Assay. In TCRdb, the immuneACCESS table is reduced to in-frame sequences with V and J assigned. These tables do not hold every clone; where another copy was compared, an unresolved V gene accounts for under half, and the others remain unexplained. For this sample there are approximately 51,000 clones; around 77% appear just once. The biggest ten clones account for around 2% of the sample. The receptor chain draws on TRBV5-6 and TRBJ1-4; 9 central nucleotides agree with TRBD1. The clonotype comes from an adult with an advanced solid tumor such as melanoma, head and neck, liver or kidney cancer. The sample here was CD4+ or CD8+ T cells sorted from blood, taken in a trial of the OX40 agonist ivuxolimab. The CDR3 region: CASSLKQGATREKLFF. The DNA sequence is TGTGCCAGCAGCTTGAAACAGGGGGCGACCAGGGAAAAACTGTTTTTT.